This T cell receptor beta chain was identified during a study of cytomegalovirus exposure and HLA in healthy donors. The data were produced by immunoSEQ multiplex PCR, yet TCRdb's version contains in-frame clones alone and is incomplete. The data contain 250,000 to 400,000 clones, roughly 87% of them singletons. The ends were cut back, 2 bases at V and 2 bases at J, with 4 bases in the middle. The CDR3 loop spans 12 amino acids. CDR1 is GTSNPN, CDR2 SVGIG, per germline (reference sequence). Notes on this clone: Within the sample, other DNA sequences also encode this same CDR3.

V and J are TRBV30 and TRBJ1-5; D unclear. What was sequenced was PBMCs. The origin of this receptor is a woman aged 25-40 years in good health and CMV-seropositive. CDR3 coding DNA: TGTGCCTGGAGTACAGGCAATCAGCCCCAGCATTTT. This translates into CAWSTGNQPQHF.